The 25 T cell receptor beta chains listed next were all sequenced from one sample in a study of molecular identifiers for immune sequencing clone quantification. TCRdb re-called the PCR reads through MiXCR, storing one row per CDR3 protein. Here the sample spans under 650,000 distinct CDR3 sequences, about 20% being singletons. What was sequenced was naive CD8+ T cells from blood, with Jurkat cell RNA spiked in. As for subset: FACS-sorted CD8+CD4-CCR7+CD45RA+ naive T cells. Receptors originate from a human donor in good health. Some libraries in this study had Jurkat cell RNA spiked in.

V gene TRBV10-1 combines with J gene TRBJ1-5; D gene ambiguous. The CDR3 length is 13 residues. Per the germline V gene, CDR1 is WNHNN and CDR2 is SYGVQD (reference sequence). V lost 2 bases and J 9 bases, leaving 11 bases between the germline ends. The CDR3 protein is CASSEAKPRPQHF. In DNA form, the CDR3 reads TGCGCCAGCAGTGAGGCCAAACCCCGGCCCCAGCATTTT.

The gene calls are TRBV5-5 and TRBJ2-7; unclear D gene. V dropped 4 bases and J dropped 0 bases, with 14 bases sitting between them. The CDR3 sequence is 15 residues long. The germline V gene has CDR1 SGHKS and CDR2 YYEKEE (reference sequence). The CDR3 sequence: CASSLYEGRSYEQYF. The CDR3 DNA follows: TGTGCCAGCAGCCTCTATGAAGGTCGCTCCTACGAGCAGTACTTC. The full variable domain, completed using reference TRBV5-5 and TRBJ2-7, is DAGVTQSPTHLIKTRGQQVTLRCSPISGHKSVSWYQQVLGQGPQFIFQYYEKEERGRGNFPDRFSARQFPNYSSELNVNALLLGDSALYLCASSLYEGRSYEQYFGPGTRLTVT.

This clonotype was picked up many times. The rearrangement joins TRBV7-9 to TRBJ1-4, with a tentative D call TRBD1 (6 bases). The CDR3 is 14 residues long. Germline V gives CDR1 SEHNR, CDR2 FQNEAQ (reference sequence). Between the trimmed V and J ends, which lost 6 bases and 2 bases, there was a span of 10 bases. The CDR3 region is CASRSTGTNEKLFF. The CDR3 bases are TGTGCCAGCAGGTCCACAGGGACTAATGAAAAACTGTTTTTT.

The table lists this clonotype with many counts. The V call is TRBV7-2, the J call TRBJ2-5, with 7 bases fitting TRBD2. V shed 0 bases and J 2 bases; nucleotides not matched to a gene: 3. This CDR3 is 15 amino acids long. CDR1 and CDR2 from the germline V gene are SGHTA and FQGNSA. DNA for the CDR3: TGTGCCAGCAGCTTAGCGGGGGGGGAACAAGAGACCCAGTACTTC. The encoded protein is CASSLAGGEQETQYF.

J is TRBJ2-2 and V is TRBV19; 8 bases match TRBD2. Germline assignment: CDR1 LNHDA and CDR2 SQIVND (reference sequence). CDR3 length equals 16 residues. V lost 6 bases to trimming and J lost 6 bases; unmatched junction nucleotides: 12. Here the CDR3 DNA reads TGTGCCAGTAGAGAAGTAGCGGGGAGGTCGGCCGGGGAGCTGTTTTTT. Translating gives CASREVAGRSAGELFF.

This clonotype was seen ten or more times. The chain has TRBV29-1 and TRBJ2-7, with D possibly being TRBD2 (5 bases). The CDR3 has 15 amino acids. Germline V gene lookup returns CDR1 SQVTM and CDR2 ANQGSEA. Trimming took 7 bases from V and 0 from J, leaving 19 bases between them. The CDR3 DNA sequence: TGCAGCGCCTCCGACCCCGCAGAGGGCTCCTACGAGCAGTACTTC. Residues: CSASDPAEGSYEQYF.

This clonotype was recorded many times. The gene calls are TRBV4-1 and TRBJ1-2, with 8 positions matching TRBD1. The CDR3 consists of 16 residues. Germline V gives CDR1 MGHRA, CDR2 YSYEKL. V dropped 0 bases and J dropped 3; count of bases not matched to a gene: 6. The CDR3, as DNA: TGCGCCAGCAGCCAAGAGGTGACAGGGGACTACTATGGCTACACCTTC. This codes for CASSQEVTGDYYGYTF.

This clonotype has at least ten counts. This sequence joins TRBV29-1 and TRBJ2-7, with D perhaps being TRBD1 or TRBD2 (5 bases each). V was pared by 7 bases and J by 9 bases, with 25 bases between. CDR3 size: 14 residues. Germline CDR1 and CDR2: SQVTM and ANQGSEA. This CDR3 reads CSAQAGGVFMVQYF. Here the CDR3 DNA reads TGCAGCGCACAGGCGGGTGGAGTTTTTATGGTGCAGTACTTC.

This clonotype was seen a few times. The chain has TRBV5-3 and TRBJ1-6, with 8 bases fitting TRBD1. TRBV5-3 is an ORF; its function is uncertain. Germline trimming cut 8 bases from V and 7 bases from J; bases unmatched to any gene: 17. CDR3 length equals 17 residues. This chain's CDR3 is CASSPVPGQVFNSPLHF. As DNA, the CDR3 is TGTGCCAGCAGCCCCGTCCCGGGACAGGTTTTCAATTCACCCCTCCACTTT.

In this sample, this clonotype turned up many times. V gene TRBV5-4 combines with J gene TRBJ2-7; 9 positions agree with TRBD2. Germline CDR1 SGHNT, CDR2 YYREEE (reference sequence). After removal of 1 base from V and 9 bases from J, the junction contained 14 bases not matched to a gene. The CDR3 runs to 16 residues. The CDR3 DNA reads as TGTGCCAGCAGCTTGACAGCCGGCGGGAGGGCCGTATGGCAGTACTTC. Its protein product is CASSLTAGGRAVWQYF.

At least ten counts were recorded for this clonotype. The chain couples TRBV11-2 to TRBJ2-1, with 10 bases aligning to TRBD2. V shed 1 base and J 6 bases; nucleotides not matched to a gene: 3. Germline V gives CDR1 SGHAT, CDR2 FQNNGV. The CDR3 runs to 15 residues. CDR3 region: CASSLGRTSGNEQFF. The CDR3 DNA reads as TGTGCCAGCAGCTTAGGTCGGACTAGCGGCAATGAGCAGTTCTTC.

This clonotype has just a few counts. V usage is TRBV11-1 and J usage is TRBJ2-1; D gene unclear. The CDR3 is 14 amino acids. CDR1 SGHAT and CDR2 FQDESV come from the germline V gene (reference sequence). Trimming pared 4 bases from V and 4 bases from J, leaving 11 bases between. This chain's CDR3 is CASSSLTDYNEQFF. The CDR3 bases are TGTGCCAGCAGCTCCTTGACGGATTACAATGAGCAGTTCTTC.

This clonotype was detected only a few times. This may arise from a read error, as a much more abundant clone is one base away. This rearrangement joins TRBV6-6 to TRBJ2-4; 7 bases line up with TRBD2. The germline V gene encodes CDR1 MNHNY and CDR2 SVGAGI (reference sequence). This CDR3 region has 16 residues. The CDR3: CTSSIGGGAPKNIQYF. CDR3 nucleotide sequence: TGTACCAGCAGCATCGGCGGGGGAGCCCCCAAAAACATTCAGTACTTC.

The V call is TRBV6-2 or TRBV6-3, the J call TRBJ1-5; D may be TRBD1 (6 bases). V was cut by 3 bases and J by 10 bases, with 16 bases left in between. This CDR3 comprises 14 residues. The germline V gene encodes CDR1 MNHEY and CDR2 SVGEGT. The chain's CDR3 is CASSYGRGNRPQHF. As DNA, the CDR3 is TGTGCCAGCAGTTATGGCAGGGGCAATCGACCCCAGCATTTT.

The sample holds many counts of this clonotype. The genes are TRBV20-1 and TRBJ2-4; a weak D match, TRBD2 (5 bases). Germline V CDR1 and CDR2: DFQATT, SNEGSKA (reference sequence). V lost 3 bases and J lost 0, with 21 bases in between. CDR3 length equals 18 residues. The CDR3 spells CSASPGFMAGLAKNIQYF. The CDR3 DNA sequence: TGCAGTGCTAGTCCGGGATTTATGGCGGGCCTAGCCAAAAACATTCAGTACTTC.

A word on this clonotype: This clone may be a read error of a much larger clone one base away. The rearrangement links TRBV7-8 to TRBJ2-7; D is uncertain. Germline V gene lookup returns CDR1 SGHVS and CDR2 FQNEAQ. The CDR3 runs 18 residues. Trimming shortened V by 2 bases and J by 0 bases, and 20 bases separated the two germline ends. The chain's CDR3 is CASSLSLDGVVPSYEQYF. The CDR3 nucleotides are TGTGCCAGCAGCTTATCCCTTGATGGGGTAGTCCCCTCCTACGAGCAGTACTTC.

This clonotype was recorded at least ten times. The rearrangement joins TRBV7-8 to TRBJ2-7; D is possibly TRBD2 (6 bases). V lost 5 bases to trimming and J lost 6 bases, with 26 bases between them. Germline CDR1 is SGHVS and CDR2 is FQNEAQ. The CDR3 sequence is 17 residues long. This CDR3 reads CASSTDRPSARRGEQYF. CDR3 DNA sequence: TGTGCCAGCAGCACCGATCGACCCTCAGCGAGGAGGGGCGAGCAGTACTTC.

This chain connects TRBV24-1 to TRBJ2-2, with TRBD2 matching 7 bases. Trimming took 5 bases from V and 5 from J; bases not matched to a gene: 4. Germline CDR1 is KGHDR and CDR2 is SFDVKD. The CDR3 runs to 14 residues. The CDR3: CATSAPGGTGELFF. Written as DNA, the CDR3 is TGTGCCACCAGTGCCCCGGGAGGTACCGGGGAGCTGTTTTTT.

This clonotype came up a few times. The gene calls are TRBV12-3 or TRBV12-4 and TRBJ2-2; maybe TRBD1 (6 bases). The V gene lost 0 bases and the J gene lost 6 bases, with 14 bases spanning the gap. The CDR3 spans 16 residues. CDR3 coding DNA: TGTGCCAGCAGTTTAGCGCAGGGGCCAGCGGCCGGGGAGCTGTTTTTT. It yields the protein CASSLAQGPAAGELFF.

Details on this clonotype: This may arise from a read error, as a much more abundant clone is one base away. The CDR3 carries no conserved terminal phenylalanine or tryptophan, so it likely arises from a read error. The chain uses TRBV6-1 and TRBJ2-7, with 8 bases aligning to TRBD1. CDR3 length equals 15 residues. The germline CDR1 and CDR2 sequences are MNHNS and SASEGT. Losses at the gene ends were 2 bases for V and 1 base for J; bases not matched to a gene: 4. This CDR3 reads CASSEFGTGSYEQYL. As DNA, the CDR3 is TGTGCCAGCAGTGAATTCGGGACAGGTTCCTACGAGCAGTACCTC.

This chain joins TRBV6-5 and TRBJ1-5, with D maybe TRBD1 (6 bases). Germline CDR1 reads MNHEY; CDR2 reads SVGAGI. Trimming stripped 0 bases from V and 4 bases from J, with 10 bases between. This CDR3 has 15 residues. The chain's CDR3 is CASSYSVGANQPQHF. In DNA form, the CDR3 reads TGTGCCAGCAGTTACTCTGTGGGGGCTAATCAGCCCCAGCATTTT.

In its sample, this clonotype was seen once. The junction departs from germline at one end; a sequencing error may be responsible. V usage is TRBV4-1 and J usage is TRBJ1-1; a possible D gene is TRBD1 (6 bases). There are 14 residues in the CDR3. Germline values: CDR1 MGHRA, CDR2 YSYEKL. The CDR3 protein is CASSQDLGQSEALF. For the CDR3, the DNA is TGCGCCAGCAGCCAAGATCTCGGACAGTCTGAAGCTCTCTTT.

This clonotype was observed at least ten times. The chain is built from TRBV7-9 and TRBJ2-7, with 14 bases matching TRBD2. The germline gives CDR1 SEHNR, CDR2 FQNEAQ (reference sequence). The CDR3 runs to 17 residues. The V and J ends lost 4 bases and 6 bases, in that order; junction bases with no gene match: 11. CDR3 DNA: TGTGCCAGCAGCTCCGGGACAGGAGGGACTAGCGGGAGCGAGCAGTACTTC. Translated, it gives CASSSGTGGTSGSEQYF. The full variable domain, rest sourced from reference TRBV7-9 and TRBJ2-7, is DTGVSQNPRHKITKRGQNVTFRCDPISEHNRLYWYRQTLGQGPEFLTYFQNEAQLEKSRLLSDRFSAERPKGSFSTLEIQRTEQGDSAMYLCASSSGTGGTSGSEQYFGPGTRLTVT.

This clonotype was seen many times. The V gene is TRBV2, the J gene TRBJ2-7; the match to TRBD2 covers 11 bases. The germline V gene encodes CDR1 SNHLY and CDR2 FYNNEI. The CDR3 runs 18 residues. The ends lost 3 bases at V and 0 bases at J; junction bases unmatched: 10. The CDR3 here is CASSDLVGTSGASYEQYF. The CDR3 DNA sequence: TGTGCCAGCAGTGATTTGGTAGGGACTAGCGGAGCCTCCTACGAGCAGTACTTC.

Regarding this clonotype: Since a much larger clone is just one base distant, this may be a read error. This rearrangement joins TRBV5-4 to TRBJ2-3, with D unclear. Trimming took off 6 bases at V and 1 base at J, with 9 bases between the two ends. This CDR3 is built from 13 residues. Per germline, CDR1 SGHNT and CDR2 YYREEE (reference sequence). CDR3: CASKDVGTDTQYF. The CDR3 DNA reads as TGTGCCAGCAAAGACGTAGGCACAGATACGCAGTATTTT.